The rows below give T cell receptor beta chains drawn from one sample of a study of blood T cell repertoires in COVID-19. Repertoires were generated with immunoSEQ multiplex PCR, while TCRdb's copy carries only in-frame clones and drops some. The repertoire has roughly 250,000 clones, 85% to 90% of them found once; the top ten carry approximately 12%. Material: peripheral blood. These receptor sequences come from a woman between 25 and 40 years old with COVID-19, enrolled during active disease. CDR3s include the opening cysteine and the closing phenylalanine or tryptophan. A D gene is named only where the DNA matches it firmly. Clone size appears in some rows only: once, few, many, or a class for an expanded clone.

cdr3_aa cdr3_nt clone_size j_call cdr3_length d_call v_call
CASSPRGQVVGTEAFF TGTGCCAGCTCACCTAGGGGGCAGGTAGTGGGCACTGAAGCTTTCTTT NA TRBJ1-1 16 TRBD1 TRBV18
CASRTGTGPNTEAFF TGTGCCAGCAGAACAGGGACAGGGCCGAACACTGAAGCTTTCTTT NA TRBJ1-1 15 TRBD1 TRBV28
CASSFSREGTEAFF TGTGCCAGCAGCTTCAGCAGGGAGGGCACTGAAGCTTTCTTT NA TRBJ1-1 14 NA TRBV11-2
CASNVNGELFF TGTGCCAGCAATGTTAACGGGGAGCTGTTTTTT NA TRBJ2-2 11 NA TRBV5-4
CAWSVHLNTEAFF TGTGCCTGGAGTGTACACCTGAACACTGAAGCTTTCTTT NA TRBJ1-1 13 NA TRBV30
CASSSKGAPTGELFF TGTGCCAGCAGCTCGAAGGGGGCGCCCACCGGGGAGCTGTTTTTT NA TRBJ2-2 15 TRBD1 TRBV7-9
CASSFIGTEAFF TGTGCCAGCAGTTTCATCGGCACTGAAGCTTTCTTT once TRBJ1-1 12 NA TRBV12-3/TRBV12-4
CASSFRGRGYGYTF TGTGCCAGCAGCTTCAGGGGGCGCGGCTATGGCTACACCTTC NA TRBJ1-2 14 TRBD1 TRBV28
CASSLGQGLGYNEQFF TGCGCCAGCAGCTTGGGACAGGGGTTGGGTTACAATGAGCAGTTCTTC NA TRBJ2-1 16 TRBD1 TRBV5-1
CASSRQDQDEQYF TGTGCCAGCAGTCGACAGGATCAGGACGAGCAGTACTTC NA TRBJ2-7 13 NA TRBV5-5
CASSPQGGADTQYF TGTGCCAGCTCACCACAGGGGGGGGCAGATACGCAGTATTTT NA TRBJ2-3 14 NA TRBV18
CASSGGFGELFF TGTGCCAGCAGTGGAGGGTTCGGGGAGCTGTTTTTT few TRBJ2-2 12 NA TRBV2
CASSQLQGDGYTF TGTGCCAGCAGCCAACTACAGGGTGATGGCTACACCTTC NA TRBJ1-2 13 NA TRBV6-5
CASSYTALAGGLGDTQYF TGCGCCAGCAGCTACACGGCCCTAGCGGGGGGGCTAGGGGATACGCAGTATTTT NA TRBJ2-3 18 TRBD2 TRBV5-1
CASSLATGSPGELFF TGCGCCAGCAGCTTGGCCACGGGGTCCCCCGGGGAGCTGTTTTTT NA TRBJ2-2 15 NA TRBV5-1
CASSYPIPFSTSGGDNEQFF TGTGCCAGCAGTTACCCAATCCCCTTCTCGACTAGCGGGGGAGACAATGAGCAGTTCTTC NA TRBJ2-1 20 TRBD2 TRBV6-2/TRBV6-3
CASSWGTPEAFF TGTGCCAGCTCATGGGGGACACCTGAAGCTTTCTTT NA TRBJ1-1 12 NA TRBV18
CASSRDRGSYNEQFF TGTGCCAGCAGCCGGGACAGGGGATCCTACAATGAGCAGTTCTTC NA TRBJ2-1 15 TRBD1 TRBV11-3
CATSDSKDRDRSRSTQYF TGTGCCACCAGTGACTCTAAAGACCGGGACAGGTCAAGGAGTACGCAGTATTTT NA TRBJ2-3 18 TRBD1 TRBV24-1
CASSLQGEQPQHF TGTGCCAGCAGTTTACAGGGTGAACAGCCCCAGCATTTT few TRBJ1-5 13 NA TRBV28
CAGSRDSEPSWTEQYF TGTGCCGGCAGCCGGGACAGTGAGCCCTCTTGGACCGAGCAGTACTTC NA TRBJ2-7 16 TRBD1 TRBV6-2/TRBV6-3
CASSRAGVDEQYF TGCGCCAGCAGCCGGGCAGGGGTCGACGAGCAGTACTTC NA TRBJ2-7 13 NA TRBV4-1
CASSEEPQAYQFF TGCGCCAGCAGCGAGGAGCCTCAGGCGTACCAGTTCTTC few TRBJ2-1 13 NA TRBV10-1
CSAGAYGYTF TGCAGTGCGGGGGCCTATGGCTACACCTTC NA TRBJ1-2 10 NA TRBV20-1
CASSLQQGSITNYGYTF TGTGCCAGCTCACTACAACAGGGTTCTATAACTAACTATGGCTACACCTTC NA TRBJ1-2 17 NA TRBV18
CASSSTQDRALQETQYF TGTGCCAGCAGCTCCACCCAGGACAGGGCCCTCCAAGAGACCCAGTACTTC NA TRBJ2-5 17 TRBD1 TRBV11-3
CASSLGGNYGYTF TGTGCCAGCAGCTTAGGGGGCAACTATGGCTACACCTTC NA TRBJ1-2 13 TRBD1 TRBV5-6
CASSGLAARTDTQYF TGTGCCAGCAGTGGCTTGGCGGCCCGCACAGATACGCAGTATTTT NA TRBJ2-3 15 NA TRBV2
CASSPGGGGIPTDTQYF TGTGCCAGCAGCCCGGGGGGCGGGGGGATCCCCACAGATACGCAGTATTTT NA TRBJ2-3 17 TRBD2 TRBV5-4
CASSQGSSGVETQYF TGTGCCAGCAGCCAAGGTTCTAGCGGAGTCGAGACCCAGTACTTC NA TRBJ2-5 15 TRBD2 TRBV3-1/TRBV3-2
CASSVLPGGGETQYF TGTGCCAGCAGTGTACTTCCAGGGGGCGGAGAGACCCAGTACTTC NA TRBJ2-5 15 TRBD1 TRBV7-6
CASSRTPRDTQYF TGTGCCAGCAGCCGGACTCCCCGGGATACGCAGTATTTT once TRBJ2-3 13 NA TRBV6-4
CAAEGTGGANTEAFF TGTGCCGCTGAGGGGACAGGGGGCGCGAACACTGAAGCTTTCTTT many TRBJ1-1 15 NA TRBV21-1
CASSDWNQGNEQFF TGTGCCAGCAGTGATTGGAACCAGGGCAATGAGCAGTTCTTC NA TRBJ2-1 14 NA TRBV2
CASPDGINEKLFF TGTGCCAGCCCCGACGGGATAAATGAAAAACTGTTTTTT NA TRBJ1-4 13 NA TRBV27
CASRPTGEDYGYTF TGTGCCAGCAGGCCTACAGGGGAGGACTATGGCTACACCTTC NA TRBJ1-2 14 TRBD1 TRBV7-9
CASSAPGVAGNTIYF TGTGCCAGCAGCGCCCCCGGGGTGGCGGGAAACACCATATATTTT NA TRBJ1-3 15 NA TRBV7-8
CASSGGTGGTIYF TGTGCCAGCAGCGGCGGGACAGGAGGCACCATATATTTT few TRBJ1-3 13 TRBD1 TRBV2
CASSEGSLNTEAFF TGTGCCAGCAGTGAAGGGAGCCTTAACACTGAAGCTTTCTTT few TRBJ1-1 14 NA TRBV6-1
CASSQTLGGTQYF TGTGCCAGCAGCCAAACACTGGGGGGGACCCAGTACTTC NA TRBJ2-5 13 NA TRBV4-2
CASSKRSGYTDTQYF TGTGCCAGTAGTAAACGTAGCGGTTACACAGATACGCAGTATTTT NA TRBJ2-3 15 NA TRBV19
CASEGLGDTQYF TGTGCCAGCGAGGGACTAGGAGATACGCAGTATTTT NA TRBJ2-3 12 TRBD2 TRBV12-3/TRBV12-4
CASSQTGFSPLHF TGTGCCAGCAGTCAGACAGGTTTTTCACCCCTCCACTTT NA TRBJ1-6 13 NA TRBV6-6
CASSSSGQRLNYGYTF TGTGCCAGCAGTTCATCGGGACAGAGGTTGAACTATGGCTACACCTTC NA TRBJ1-2 16 TRBD1 TRBV6-5
CATVQGSSEAFF TGTGCCACCGTACAGGGTTCATCTGAAGCTTTCTTT NA TRBJ1-1 12 NA TRBV19
CASSSGLYETQYF TGTGCCAGTAGTTCTGGGCTGTACGAGACCCAGTACTTC NA TRBJ2-5 13 NA TRBV19
CASSRWTGDNSPLHF TGCGCCAGCAGCCGTTGGACAGGGGACAATTCACCCCTCCACTTT once TRBJ1-6 15 TRBD1 TRBV5-1
CASSYAGTTEAFF TGTGCCAGCAGCTACGCAGGTACCACTGAAGCTTTCTTT once TRBJ1-1 13 NA TRBV5-4
CAISEGHGGEKLFF TGTGCCATCAGTGAGGGACACGGAGGGGAAAAACTGTTTTTT NA TRBJ1-4 14 NA TRBV10-3
CSVEDRMGQGAMNTEAFF TGCAGCGTTGAAGATCGCATGGGACAGGGGGCCATGAACACTGAAGCTTTCTTT NA TRBJ1-1 18 TRBD1 TRBV29-1
CASTIGWAEEQFF TGTGCCAGTACCATAGGATGGGCCGAAGAGCAGTTCTTC NA TRBJ2-1 13 NA TRBV19
CASNMGLAGANEQFF TGCGCCAGCAATATGGGACTAGCGGGGGCCAATGAGCAGTTCTTC NA TRBJ2-1 15 TRBD2 TRBV10-1
CASSPPAGYEQYF TGCGCCAGCAGCCCCCCGGCGGGCTACGAGCAGTACTTC NA TRBJ2-7 13 NA TRBV4-1